The clone carrying this TCR beta chain showed up many times. Its matching antigen is unknown. This specimen belongs to a study of molecular identifiers for immune sequencing clone quantification. After removal of 2 bases from V and 0 bases from J, the junction contained 11 bases not matched to a gene. Germline assignment: CDR1 KGHDR and CDR2 SFDVKD. This CDR3 region has 20 residues. Regarding the study as a whole: Among 800,000 to 1,000,000 naive cells, as was reported, spiked Jurkat TCR RNA from one cell was detectable. Sizes of highly expanded clones could be underestimated through identical TCRs sharing a barcode.

Previously published methods and listed TCR primers were used for the bulk TCR libraries. One entry per CDR3 protein results from TCRdb running MiXCR on the PCR reads. The sample lists under 600,000 distinct CDR3 sequences, 20% to 25% occurring once. From around 20,000 to 990,000 sorted cells, naive CD8 libraries were generated with 10%, 30% or 50% RNA. This clonotype was sampled from a human donor in good health. Some libraries in this study had Jurkat cell RNA spiked in. Sequencing was performed on naive CD8+ T cells from blood, with Jurkat cell RNA spiked in. Subset of the sample: FACS-sorted CD8+CD4-CCR7+CD45RA+ naive T cells. The J gene is TRBJ2-2, the V gene TRBV24-1, with 10 positions matching TRBD2. CDR3 region: CATSDSIPGLASTNTGELFF. DNA of the CDR3: TGTGCCACCAGTGATTCGATACCGGGACTAGCGTCTACGAACACCGGGGAGCTGTTTTTT.